Described below is a single T cell receptor beta chain sequence and its context. Its specificity is unknown. One entry per CDR3 protein, called by TCRdb with MiXCR from the 5' RACE reads. The sample contains more than 300,000 distinct CDR3 sequences, roughly an eighth of which appear only once. These data come from a study of T-cell memory formation after mild COVID-19. Study-wide context: The two donors had largely donor-specific TCR clusters.

V lost 8 bases to trimming and J lost 0 bases; unmatched junction nucleotides: 7. CDR1 and CDR2 from the germline V gene are SGHTA and FQGNSA. The CDR3 contains 15 residues. Study conclusions and caveats: What remained unconfirmed was the SARS-CoV-2 specificity of second-wave clones peaking on day 37.

The sequencing sample was made of PBMCs or a T cell subset sorted from them (not recorded which). The V gene is TRBV7-2, the J gene TRBJ2-3; 8 positions agree with TRBD2. The receptor's source is a man younger than 35 who had mild COVID-19 (a few samples of this study predate the infection). Cell type and time point are not known. CDR3 DNA: TGTGCCAGCCGGGTTCAGCGGGGGAGCACAGATACGCAGTATTTT. This sequence encodes CASRVQRGSTDTQYF. The whole variable domain, remainder taken from reference TRBV7-2 and TRBJ2-3, is GAGVSQSPSNKVTEKGKDVELRCDPISGHTALYWYRQSLGQGLEFLIYFQGNSAPDKSGLPSDRFSAERTGGSVSTLTIQRTQQEDSAVYLCASRVQRGSTDTQYFGPGTRLTVL.